The 27 T cell receptor beta chains given below trace back to one sample, sequenced in a study of CD8+ T cells in alopecia areata. Treatment in this sample: oral pan-JAK inhibitor, 5-10 mg twice daily. cDNA serving as the sequencing template came from extracted, reverse transcribed RNA. This table comes from immunoSEQ multiplex PCR, and its TCRdb copy is limited to in-frame clones, with some not included. The top ten hold 1.2% of the sample, which has a few hundred thousand clones, roughly three fifths seen once. The sample consisted of CD4+ T cells sorted from blood, taken at approximately week 45, from a patient treated with tofacitinib. The source is a human donor with alopecia areata.

This clone showed up just once. The J gene is TRBJ2-3, the V gene TRBV7-9, with D hard to call. The CDR3 loop spans 15 amino acids. Trimming shortened V by 2 bases and J by 3 bases, and 12 bases separated the two germline ends. Germline assignment: CDR1 SEHNR and CDR2 FQNEAQ (reference sequence). In DNA form, the CDR3 reads TGTGCCAGCAGCTTAATTCTCCCAGGTACAGATACGCAGTATTTT. Its translation is CASSLILPGTDTQYF.

This clone is a singleton in its sample. The J gene is TRBJ2-1, the V gene TRBV15, with D possibly being TRBD1 or TRBD2 (5 bases each). Trimming pared 3 bases from V and 4 bases from J, leaving 7 bases between. The CDR3 runs 13 residues. CDR1 is LNHNV and CDR2 is YYDKDF in the germline V gene (reference sequence). The CDR3 region has the DNA TGTGCCACCAGCAGGTGGGGGTACAATGAGCAGTTCTTC. This codes for CATSRWGYNEQFF.

The rearrangement joins TRBV30 to TRBJ1-1, with 10 nucleotides matching TRBD1. CDR3 length: 15 amino acids. V lost 1 base, J lost 4 bases, and 6 bases stayed unmatched. Germline values: CDR1 GTSNPN, CDR2 SVGIG (reference sequence). The CDR3 sequence: CAWSAPGQGSTEAFF. In nucleotides, the CDR3 is TGTGCCTGGAGTGCACCGGGACAGGGGAGCACTGAAGCTTTCTTT.

The rearrangement links TRBV5-1 to TRBJ1-1; D possibly corresponds to TRBD1 (6 bases). The CDR3 extends over 16 amino acids. Germline CDR1 SGHRS, CDR2 YFSETQ. V lost 1 base and J 1 base, leaving 14 bases between the germline ends. The CDR3 nucleotides read TGCGCCAGCAGCTTGTCACAGGGTCCGACGAACACTGAAGCTTTCTTT. This translates into CASSLSQGPTNTEAFF. Full variable domain (remainder filled in from reference TRBV5-1 and TRBJ1-1): KAGVTQTPRYLIKTRGQQVTLSCSPISGHRSVSWYQQTPGQGLQFLFEYFSETQRNKGNFPGRFSGRQFSNSRSEMNVSTLELGDSALYLCASSLSQGPTNTEAFFGQGTRLTVV.

This rearrangement joins TRBV2 to TRBJ2-2; TRBD1 is a possible D gene (6 bases). The V and J ends lost 3 bases and 1 base respectively, with 6 bases between them. Germline CDR1 SNHLY, CDR2 FYNNEI. The CDR3 sequence is 14 residues long. CDR3 amino acids: CASSDRGNTGELFF. Here the CDR3 DNA reads TGTGCCAGCAGTGACAGGGGGAACACCGGGGAGCTGTTTTTT.

The V call is TRBV7-9, the J call TRBJ2-7, with TRBD1 matching over 8 bases. V lost 5 bases and J lost 3; bases outside the gene matches: 9. Germline-derived CDR1 and CDR2 are SEHNR and FQNEAQ (reference sequence). The CDR3 sequence is 15 residues long. The CDR3 sequence is CASSQQTGAHYEQYF. The CDR3 DNA follows: TGTGCCAGCAGCCAACAGACAGGGGCCCACTACGAGCAGTACTTC.

The genes are TRBV7-8 and TRBJ2-2, with TRBD1 identical over 7 bases. Looked up from germline, CDR1 is SGHVS and CDR2 is FQNEAQ. The V and J ends lost 0 bases and 1 base, in that order; junction bases with no gene match: 2. The length of the CDR3 is 16 residues. CDR3 DNA: TGTGCCAGCAGCTTAGCCTGGACAGGGAACACCGGGGAGCTGTTTTTT. Residues: CASSLAWTGNTGELFF.

The chain recombines TRBV10-3 with TRBJ1-3; 9 bases are shared with TRBD1. Germline V gives CDR1 ENHRY, CDR2 SYGVKD. The V and J ends lost 6 bases and 4 bases, in that order; junction bases with no gene match: 7. This CDR3 spans 15 amino acids. CDR3 DNA sequence: TGTGCCATCAGCGTGGGGACAGGGCTCGGAAACACCATATATTTT. The encoded protein is CAISVGTGLGNTIYF.

The gene calls are TRBV29-1 and TRBJ1-1; D gene ambiguous. Germline V gene data show CDR1 as SQVTM and CDR2 as ANQGSEA. The CDR3 runs to 11 residues. The V end lost 4 bases, the J end lost 7 bases, and 10 bases lay between the germline ends. The CDR3 is CSVVPRLEAFF. CDR3 bases: TGCAGCGTTGTTCCTCGGCTTGAAGCTTTCTTT. Together with reference TRBV29-1 and TRBJ1-1, the CDR3 gives the full variable domain: SAVISQKPSRDICQRGTSLTIQCQVDSQVTMMFWYRQQPGQSLTLIATANQGSEATYESGFVIDKFPISRPNLTFSTLTVSNMSPEDSSIYLCSVVPRLEAFFGQGTRLTVV.

This chain uses TRBV7-3 with TRBJ2-3, with D perhaps matching TRBD1 (5 bases). Germline values: CDR1 SGHTA, CDR2 FQGTGA. This CDR3 is built from 14 residues. Trimming cost V 8 bases and J 4 bases, with 16 bases left between them. The CDR3 protein is CASAQNKGADTQYF. Here the CDR3 DNA reads TGTGCCAGCGCCCAAAATAAAGGGGCAGATACGCAGTATTTT. The full variable domain, completed using reference TRBV7-3 and TRBJ2-3, is GAGVSQTPSNKVTEKGKYVELRCDPISGHTALYWYRQSLGQGPEFLIYFQGTGAADDSGLPNDRFFAVRPEGSVSTLKIQRTERGDSAVYLCASAQNKGADTQYFGPGTRLTVL.

This rearrangement joins TRBV30 to TRBJ1-5; D not certain. Germline V CDR1 and CDR2: GTSNPN, SVGIG (reference sequence). Trimming removed 2 bases from V and 2 bases from J, with 10 bases in between. The CDR3 sequence is 14 residues long. CDR3: CAWSPGSRNQPQHF. CDR3 nucleotides: TGTGCCTGGAGTCCGGGTAGTCGCAATCAGCCCCAGCATTTT.

The chain couples TRBV29-1 to TRBJ1-2; D is possibly TRBD1 (6 bases). This CDR3 has 12 amino acids. CDR1 is SQVTM, CDR2 ANQGSEA, per germline. V was shortened by 6 bases and J by 8 bases, with 16 bases between the two germline ends. CDR3: CSVDPGRGGYTF. The DNA for the CDR3 is TGCAGCGTCGACCCGGGAAGGGGGGGCTACACCTTC.

The CDR3 here is CASSSQGMNTEAFF. DNA for the CDR3: TGCGCCAGCAGCTCCCAGGGTATGAACACTGAAGCTTTCTTT. The J gene is TRBJ1-1, the V gene TRBV5-1, with a weak D call TRBD1 (5 bases). Trimming shortened V by 3 bases and J by 0 bases, and 9 bases separated the two germline ends. CDR1 SGHRS and CDR2 YFSETQ come from the germline V gene. The CDR3 sequence is 14 residues long.

This chain uses TRBV7-3 with TRBJ1-1; D is undetermined. Germline V lookup: CDR1 SGHTA, CDR2 FQGTGA. Trimming removed 1 base from V and 1 base from J, with 4 bases in between. CDR3 length equals 13 residues. DNA for the CDR3: TGTGCCAGCAGCTTAAACGCGAACACTGAAGCTTTCTTT. Its translation is CASSLNANTEAFF.

The chain employs TRBV5-1 and TRBJ2-6; the D gene is possibly TRBD2 (6 bases). Germline values: CDR1 SGHRS, CDR2 YFSETQ. The CDR3 is made up of 16 amino acids. V lost 3 bases to trimming and J lost 2 bases, with 12 bases between them. The CDR3: CASSSPGGAGANVLTF. The CDR3 DNA sequence: TGCGCCAGCAGCTCCCCAGGAGGGGCTGGGGCCAACGTCCTGACTTTC.

The chain joins TRBV2 to TRBJ1-1; a possible D gene is TRBD1 (5 bases). Deletions cut 8 bases from V and 10 bases from J, with 17 bases between. CDR1 SNHLY and CDR2 FYNNEI come from the germline V gene. The CDR3 contains 12 residues. In DNA, the CDR3 is TGTGCCAGCGGGTTACAGGCGACGGGAGCTTTCTTT. Translation gives CASGLQATGAFF.

DNA for the CDR3: TGTGCCAGCAGCCTAGACCCGAACAATGAGCAGTTCTTC. Translating gives CASSLDPNNEQFF. The chain is built from TRBV9 and TRBJ2-1; no definite D call. V was shortened by 4 bases and J by 5 bases, with 10 bases between the two germline ends. The CDR3 extends over 13 amino acids. Germline V gene data show CDR1 as SGDLS and CDR2 as YYNGEE.

The rearrangement links TRBV6-1 to TRBJ1-5; D possibly corresponds to TRBD1 (6 bases). CDR3 length: 16 residues. Trimming stripped 4 bases from V and 4 bases from J, with 17 bases between. Germline lookup yields CDR1 MNHNS and CDR2 SASEGT. CDR3 in amino acids: CASSAETKGGNQPQHF. CDR3 bases: TGTGCCAGCAGTGCCGAGACTAAAGGGGGTAATCAGCCCCAGCATTTT.

The table lists this clone with a count of one. The chain employs TRBV7-2 and TRBJ2-7, with D possibly TRBD2 on 5 matching bases. CDR1 is SGHTA and CDR2 is FQGNSA in the germline V gene. The CDR3 covers 15 residues. The V and J ends lost 3 bases and 2 bases respectively, with 14 bases between them. This CDR3 reads CASSLVSGVPYEQYF. In DNA form, the CDR3 reads TGTGCCAGCAGCTTGGTTTCCGGGGTCCCCTACGAGCAGTACTTC.

The chain employs TRBV5-6 and TRBJ1-1, with unresolved D. V lost 0 bases and J 4 bases, leaving 10 bases between the germline ends. The CDR3 runs to 14 residues. Germline V gene data show CDR1 as SGHDT and CDR2 as YYEEEE. The CDR3 reads CASSLDPVSTEAFF. Here the CDR3 DNA reads TGTGCCAGCAGCTTGGATCCAGTTTCCACTGAAGCTTTCTTT.

V usage is TRBV29-1 and J usage is TRBJ1-1; TRBD1 agrees at 8 bases. Germline V lookup: CDR1 SQVTM, CDR2 ANQGSEA. V was pared by 6 bases and J by 2 bases, with 5 bases of the junction left unmatched. CDR3 length equals 13 residues. CDR3 region: CSVGTGGNTEAFF. CDR3 DNA sequence: TGCAGCGTCGGTACAGGGGGAAACACTGAAGCTTTCTTT.

The genes are TRBV7-8 and TRBJ2-5; D possibly corresponds to TRBD1 (5 bases). The V gene lost 2 bases and the J gene lost 3 bases, with 10 bases spanning the gap. In germline, CDR1 is SGHVS, CDR2 FQNEAQ. The CDR3 runs 14 residues. The CDR3, as DNA: TGTGCCAGCAGCTTAAGGACACCCGAAGAGACCCAGTACTTC. Residues: CASSLRTPEETQYF. The whole variable domain, remainder taken from reference TRBV7-8 and TRBJ2-5, is GAGVSQSPRYKVAKRGQDVALRCDPISGHVSLFWYQQALGQGPEFLTYFQNEAQLDKSGLPSDRFFAERPEGSVSTLKIQRTQQEDSAVYLCASSLRTPEETQYFGPGTRLLVL.

The chain combines TRBV4-3 with TRBJ2-2, with TRBD2 as a possible D gene (6 bases). V lost 1 base and J 7 bases, leaving 13 bases between the germline ends. CDR3 length: 15 residues. Germline CDR1 is LGHNA and CDR2 is YSLEER. The CDR3 DNA follows: TGCGCCAGCAGCCAAGCATCGGGGGTGGGCGGGGAGCTGTTTTTT. This codes for CASSQASGVGGELFF.

This chain connects TRBV6-6 to TRBJ2-2, with 15 positions matching TRBD2. The length of the CDR3 is 16 residues. Per germline, CDR1 MNHNY and CDR2 SVGAGI (reference sequence). V gave up 6 bases and J gave up 8 bases; unmatched junction bases: 7. In DNA form, the CDR3 reads TGTGCCAGCAGACCCGGGACTAGCGGGGGGAAGGGGGAGCTGTTTTTT. Its translation: CASRPGTSGGKGELFF.

Of note for this clone: The DNA is left out, because the CDR3 cannot be placed on it with certainty; the CDR3 is given as TCRdb lists it. The chain links TRBV2 to TRBJ2-1. Counting both end residues, the CDR3 totals 13 amino acids. Germline V gives CDR1 SNHLY, CDR2 FYNNEI. This CDR3 reads CASSVASGSFEFF.

The V gene is TRBV29-1, the J gene TRBJ1-2; possible D gene TRBD1, 5 bases. CDR1 and CDR2 (germline): SQVTM, ANQGSEA. V lost 6 bases and J lost 3, with 17 bases in between. This CDR3 has 14 amino acids. CDR3 in amino acids: CSVGVAGRDYGYTF. CDR3 in DNA: TGCAGCGTGGGGGTCGCGGGGCGGGACTATGGCTACACCTTC.

The chain joins TRBV19 to TRBJ1-5, with D hard to call. CDR1 is LNHDA and CDR2 is SQIVND in the germline V gene (reference sequence). V lost 6 bases to trimming and J lost 4 bases, with 10 bases between them. The CDR3 is 13 residues long. The CDR3 region has the DNA TGTGCCAGTAGCAGGATGACGAATCAGCCCCAGCATTTT. This encodes CASSRMTNQPQHF. The whole variable domain, remainder taken from reference TRBV19 and TRBJ1-5, is DGGITQSPKYLFRKEGQNVTLSCEQNLNHDAMYWYRQDPGQGLRLIYYSQIVNDFQKGDIAEGYSVSREKKESFPLTVTSAQKNPTAFYLCASSRMTNQPQHFGDGTRLSIL.